This T cell receptor beta chain comes out of a study of blood T cell repertoires in COVID-19. Study-wide background: Sample material is recorded as cDNA or gDNA derived from T cells, B-cell-depleted T cells, or PBMCs.

In germline, CDR1 is MNHEY, CDR2 SMNVEV (reference sequence). The CDR3 consists of 16 residues. J lost 4 bases, V lost 5 bases, and 8 bases had no gene match. Per the authors' pipeline: Amplifying reference gene primers gave estimates of nucleated cell counts. Repertoires were generated with immunoSEQ multiplex PCR, while TCRdb's copy carries only in-frame clones and drops some. D and trimming come from the DNA, and the V and J calls and clone size come from that table. Among 200,000 to 250,000 clones listed, over 65% were seen once. Two negative PCRs, clearance, or symptom resolution characterized the recovered Cohort 3 donors.

This clonotype was obtained from a woman in her sixties or seventies who had recovered from COVID-19. The chain carries TRBV27 and TRBJ1-6; 7 bases map to TRBD1. What was sequenced was PBMCs or T cells enriched from blood (not recorded which). The CDR3 DNA follows: TGTGCCAGCAGTCCCCTAGGGACAGCTTATAATTCACCCCTCCACTTT. Translation: CASSPLGTAYNSPLHF.